Detailed here is one TCR beta chain. The study recruited people aged 18 to 89 years across some 23 US areas. The study assigned cohorts using participant-reported clinical history. Participants classified as exposed had met a COVID-19 case within 2 weeks before study entry. The CDR3 sequence is 15 residues long. CDR1 and CDR2 (germline): SGDLS, YYNGEE. V lost 3 bases and J lost 4, with 14 bases in between. Assay used: immunoSEQ multiplex PCR; TCRdb lists only in-frame clones, some missing. The table records 300,000 to 400,000 clones, 85% of them present only once. This entry belongs to a study of blood T cell repertoires in COVID-19.

Sequencing used PBMCs or T cells enriched from blood (not recorded which). This chain uses TRBV9 with TRBJ1-3, with TRBD1 as a possible D gene (6 bases). The TCR sequence derives from a woman in her 30s who had been exposed to COVID-19. This CDR3 is CASSAPTGTGNTIYF. The CDR3 coding sequence is TGTGCCAGCAGCGCTCCTACAGGGACGGGAAACACCATATATTTT. The complete variable domain, with remaining parts taken from reference TRBV9 and TRBJ1-3, reads DSGVTQTPKHLITATGQRVTLRCSPRSGDLSVYWYQQSLDQGLQFLIQYYNGEERAKGNILERFSAQQFPDLHSELNLSSLELGDSALYFCASSAPTGTGNTIYFGEGSWLTVV.